The clone carrying this T cell receptor beta chain turned up a few times. No antigen is known for it. Germline V gene data show CDR1 as ENHRY and CDR2 as SYGVKD. This CDR3 is 15 amino acids long. Between the trimmed V and J ends, which lost 0 bases and 2 bases, there was a span of 10 bases. These data originate in a study of cytomegalovirus exposure and HLA in healthy donors. The study's findings and limits: According to the study, about 180 TCR beta chains were cytomegalovirus-associated. A highly shared variant cluster was judged a likely technical artifact.

The PCR ran on 60 Vbeta and 13 Jbeta primers. Clones were read by immunoSEQ multiplex PCR, and TCRdb kept only the in-frame ones, dropping some. The repertoire consists of about 150,000 clones, with 65% to 70% occurring once and the leading ten covering 10%. The gene calls are TRBV10-3 and TRBJ2-5, with D maybe TRBD2 (5 bases). Sequenced: PBMCs. The TCR was taken from a man aged 30-40 years in good health and CMV-seropositive. The CDR3 DNA sequence: TGTGCCATCAGTGAGTCTTCAGCGGTTCAAGAGACCCAGTACTTC. Translation: CAISESSAVQETQYF.